The entry that follows covers one T cell receptor (beta chain) sequence. The sample comes from a study of blood T cell repertoires in COVID-19. Germline V gene lookup returns CDR1 MGHDK and CDR2 SYGVNS. The CDR3 covers 17 residues. J gave up 4 bases and V 1 base, and 11 bases lay outside the gene matches. Only in-frame clones appear in the TCRdb table, and some are missing; sequencing was by immunoSEQ multiplex PCR. The sample yields around 230,000 clones, approximately 82% seen once. Sequencing was done on a sample of peripheral blood. The sequence was obtained from a woman aged 50 to 60 with acute or convalescent COVID-19. V usage is TRBV25-1 and J usage is TRBJ1-2, with 8 bases identical to TRBD1. The CDR3 region has the DNA TGTGCCAGCAGTGAATTAGCGACAGGGGAAATCGGCTATGGCTACACCTTC. It translates to CASSELATGEIGYGYTF.